This record looks at one T cell receptor (beta chain) sequence and its context. Antigen unknown. Treatment defined: roughly 18 received Ad26.COV2.S at low or high dose, single or two shots; 5 received placebo; per-sample allocation not given. After the first vaccine or placebo injection, samples were drawn on day 63. The sample came from a Boston adult aged 18-55 years. The CDR3 is 16 residues long. J gave up 7 bases and V 8 bases, and 9 bases lay outside the gene matches. Germline assignment: CDR1 WSHSY and CDR2 SAAADI. Repertoires were generated with immunoSEQ multiplex PCR, while TCRdb's copy carries only in-frame clones and drops some. The sample includes roughly 680,000 clones, more than 70% of them seen just once. This record belongs to a study of Ad26.COV2.S vaccination and SARS-CoV-2 variants. Overall study: Of the COV1001 trial arms, the Ad26.COV2.S arm included the donor.

Study observations and caveats: Vaccinated individuals (as opposed to placebo recipients) had higher spike-specific TCR breadth.

Sequences were derived from peripheral blood, sampled in a trial of Ad26.COV2.S vaccine versus placebo. The TCR sequence derives from a person aged 18-65 years who received the Ad26.COV2.S COVID-19 vaccine or a placebo. The rearrangement uses TRBV10-2 and TRBJ2-1; 15 bases agree with TRBD2. The CDR3 coding sequence is TGCGCCAGCGGGCGGGCTGGGACTAGCGGGGGGAATGAGCAGTTCTTC. This sequence encodes CASGRAGTSGGNEQFF.